The 6 T cell receptor beta chains below all came from one sample that was sequenced in a study of OX40 agonist ivuxolimab in advanced cancers. Clones were sequenced by immunoSEQ multiplex PCR, and TCRdb holds only the in-frame ones, with some missing. The sample contains around 69,000 clones, approximately 86% of which appear only once. This specimen consisted of CD4+ or CD8+ T cells sorted from blood, obtained in a trial of the OX40 agonist ivuxolimab. The receptors were gathered from an adult with an advanced solid tumor such as melanoma, head and neck, liver or kidney cancer.

The chain is built from TRBV5-1 and TRBJ2-7; 10 bases match TRBD2. Losses at the gene ends were 0 bases for V and 6 bases for J; bases not matched to a gene: 12. This CDR3 contains 17 residues. Germline V CDR1 and CDR2: SGHRS, YFSETQ. The CDR3 nucleotides read TGCGCCAGCAGCTTGGACGCCCCACTAGCGGGAATGGGCGAGCAGTACTTC. Its translation: CASSLDAPLAGMGEQYF.

The chain recombines TRBV7-2 with TRBJ1-4; D remains unclear. The CDR3 contains 15 residues. Germline CDR1 is SGHTA and CDR2 is FQGNSA. The V end lost 4 bases, the J end lost 10 bases, and 19 bases lay between the germline ends. CDR3 region: CASSSFTDWTAKLFF. The CDR3 DNA follows: TGTGCCAGCAGCTCTTTTACAGATTGGACCGCAAAACTGTTTTTT.

This chain links TRBV6-5 with TRBJ1-2; TRBD1 matches 7 bases. The V gene's germline CDR1 is MNHEY and CDR2 SVGAGI. The V gene end was trimmed by 2 bases and the J gene end by 5 bases; junction bases not matched to a gene: 2. This CDR3 is built from 13 residues. This chain's CDR3 is CASSYETGYGYTF. The CDR3 DNA reads TGTGCCAGCAGTTACGAGACAGGGTATGGCTACACCTTC.

The chain couples TRBV5-1 to TRBJ2-3; possible D gene TRBD1, 5 bases. The CDR3 has 15 amino acids. The germline V and J ends were trimmed by 2 bases and 2 bases, with 12 bases remaining between them. The V gene's germline CDR1 is SGHRS and CDR2 YFSETQ. The CDR3 DNA is TGCGCCAGCAGCTTAGGCTCCAGGGTCACAGATACGCAGTATTTT. Its protein product is CASSLGSRVTDTQYF.

V and J are TRBV18 and TRBJ2-7; 8 bases are shared with TRBD1. Germline-derived CDR1 and CDR2 are KGHSH and LQKENI. The CDR3 is made up of 12 amino acids. With V trimmed by 3 bases and J by 5 bases, 0 bases remained unmatched. The CDR3 nucleotides are TGTGCCAGCTCACCGACAGGGGACGAGCAGTACTTC. Translated: CASSPTGDEQYF.

CDR3 protein: CASHLAGGPSTGELFF. In nucleotides, the CDR3 is TGTGCCAGCCATCTAGCGGGAGGGCCTAGCACCGGGGAGCTGTTTTTT. The chain recombines TRBV4-2 with TRBJ2-2, with TRBD2 identical over 12 bases. J gave up 4 bases and V 8 bases, and 8 bases lay outside the gene matches. The CDR3 extends over 16 amino acids. Looked up from germline, CDR1 is LGHNA and CDR2 is YNFKEQ.